These 14 T cell receptor beta chains were all obtained from the same sample, sequenced in a study of shared clonotypes between healthy human individuals. This table comes from immunoSEQ multiplex PCR, and its TCRdb copy is limited to in-frame clones, with some not included. The table has about 2.4 million clones, more than 90% seen once. Sequencing used naive CD4+ T cells sorted from blood. This sample's subset: CD45RA+ positively selected. The receptors come from a man aged 18 to 30 in good health.

The V gene is TRBV7-2, the J gene TRBJ2-1; D perhaps matches TRBD2 (6 bases). CDR3 length: 11 amino acids. Germline loops: CDR1 SGHTA, CDR2 FQGNSA. Trimming stripped 3 bases from V and 9 bases from J, with 6 bases between. CDR3 region: CASSFGGEQFF. DNA for the CDR3: TGTGCCAGCAGCTTCGGGGGTGAGCAGTTCTTC.

This sequence joins TRBV4-3 and TRBJ2-3; D is perhaps TRBD1 (5 bases). This CDR3 contains 14 residues. V was clipped by 2 bases and J by 3 bases, with 9 bases between them. Germline CDR1 and CDR2: LGHNA and YSLEER. The CDR3 bases are TGCGCCAGCAGCCAAAGAAAGGGGACAGATACGCAGTATTTT. Translated, it gives CASSQRKGTDTQYF.

The chain links TRBV5-1 to TRBJ2-5; TRBD2 agrees at 8 bases. Germline V lookup: CDR1 SGHRS, CDR2 YFSETQ. The CDR3 totals 14 residues. The J segment lost 2 bases and the V segment lost 7 bases, leaving 7 bases of the junction unmatched. In DNA, the CDR3 is TGCGCCAGCTCCACCCGGGGGGGACAAGAGACCCAGTACTTC. Amino acid sequence: CASSTRGGQETQYF.

The rearrangement joins TRBV7-2 to TRBJ2-1; no definite D call. Germline assignment: CDR1 SGHTA and CDR2 FQGNSA. The CDR3 totals 15 residues. Trimming pared 3 bases from V and 0 bases from J, leaving 9 bases between. CDR3 DNA: TGTGCCAGCAGCTTCACCTATAGCTCCTACAATGAGCAGTTCTTC. Translation gives CASSFTYSSYNEQFF.

CDR3 bases: TGTGCCAGCAGCGCAACAGGGCTAGGAGGAAACACCATATATTTT. Translated, it gives CASSATGLGGNTIYF. The V call is TRBV9, the J call TRBJ1-3, with a weak D call TRBD1 (6 bases). The length of the CDR3 is 15 residues. The ends were cut back, 3 bases at V and 4 bases at J, with 14 bases in the middle. Germline CDR1 reads SGDLS; CDR2 reads YYNGEE.

The rearrangement links TRBV5-1 to TRBJ1-1, with D possibly TRBD1 on 6 matching bases. CDR3 size: 14 residues. Germline-derived CDR1 and CDR2 are SGHRS and YFSETQ. The ends were cut back, 4 bases at V and 1 base at J, with 11 bases in the middle. The CDR3 reads CASSHGQKNTEAFF. CDR3 coding DNA: TGCGCCAGCAGCCACGGACAGAAGAACACTGAAGCTTTCTTT. The full variable domain, in which reference TRBV5-1 and TRBJ1-1 provide the parts outside the CDR3, is KAGVTQTPRYLIKTRGQQVTLSCSPISGHRSVSWYQQTPGQGLQFLFEYFSETQRNKGNFPGRFSGRQFSNSRSEMNVSTLELGDSALYLCASSHGQKNTEAFFGQGTRLTVV.

The V call is TRBV5-1, the J call TRBJ1-1, with D hard to call. Looked up from germline, CDR1 is SGHRS and CDR2 is YFSETQ. The V gene lost 4 bases and the J gene lost 2 bases, with 15 bases spanning the gap. The CDR3 is 15 amino acids. The CDR3 loop reads CASSRGVGFNTEAFF. In nucleotides, the CDR3 is TGCGCCAGCAGCCGTGGGGTGGGGTTTAACACTGAAGCTTTCTTT. Full variable domain (missing parts from reference TRBV5-1 and TRBJ1-1): KAGVTQTPRYLIKTRGQQVTLSCSPISGHRSVSWYQQTPGQGLQFLFEYFSETQRNKGNFPGRFSGRQFSNSRSEMNVSTLELGDSALYLCASSRGVGFNTEAFFGQGTRLTVV.

This CDR3 is CASSPGTSGSAGELFF. CDR3 nucleotide sequence: TGTGCCAGCAGCCCGGGGACTAGCGGGAGCGCCGGGGAGCTGTTTTTT. V usage is TRBV5-8 and J usage is TRBJ2-2, with 14 bases lining up with TRBD2. Germline lookup yields CDR1 SGHTS and CDR2 YDEGEE. This CDR3 spans 16 amino acids. J gave up 6 bases and V 4 bases, and 5 bases lay outside the gene matches.

The rearrangement links TRBV11-2 to TRBJ2-7, with D maybe TRBD1 (5 bases). V lost 5 bases, J lost 2 bases, and 13 bases lay in between. This CDR3 region has 14 residues. Germline values: CDR1 SGHAT, CDR2 FQNNGV. The CDR3 loop reads CASSRTSQTYEQYF. CDR3 sequence (DNA): TGTGCCAGCAGCCGGACATCCCAGACCTACGAGCAGTACTTC.

This chain connects TRBV18 to TRBJ2-5, with unresolved D. V was trimmed by 2 bases and J by 2 bases, leaving 15 bases between them. The CDR3 contains 16 residues. Germline lookup yields CDR1 KGHSH and CDR2 LQKENI. The CDR3 loop is CASSPFIGQLQETQYF. CDR3 in DNA: TGTGCCAGCTCACCATTTATTGGCCAGTTACAAGAGACCCAGTACTTC.

The rearrangement links TRBV5-1 to TRBJ2-1; 14 bases match TRBD2. The CDR3 runs 15 residues. J lost 5 bases, V lost 6 bases, and 4 bases had no gene match. In germline, CDR1 is SGHRS, CDR2 YFSETQ. The CDR3: CASIRGLAGDNEQFF. The CDR3 DNA reads as TGCGCCAGCATCAGGGGACTAGCGGGGGACAATGAGCAGTTCTTC.

The V gene is TRBV5-1, the J gene TRBJ2-7, with D possibly being TRBD2 (6 bases). V gave up 4 bases and J gave up 1 base, with 12 bases separating them. Germline CDR1 SGHRS, CDR2 YFSETQ. The CDR3 runs to 14 residues. CDR3 bases: TGCGCCAGCAGCCGAGTGGGAGGATCCTACGAGCAGTACTTC. Translating gives CASSRVGGSYEQYF.

The CDR3 loop is CATSRDAAVETQYF. Written as DNA, the CDR3 is TGTGCCACCAGCAGAGATGCGGCGGTGGAGACCCAGTACTTC. The rearrangement joins TRBV15 to TRBJ2-5, with D hard to call. The CDR3 is made up of 14 amino acids. Looked up from germline, CDR1 is LNHNV and CDR2 is YYDKDF (reference sequence). V lost 0 bases and J 5 bases, leaving 10 bases between the germline ends. Filled out from reference TRBV15 and TRBJ2-5, the complete variable domain reads DAMVIQNPRYQVTQFGKPVTLSCSQTLNHNVMYWYQQKSSQAPKLLFHYYDKDFNNEADTPDNFQSRRPNTSFCFLDIRSPGLGDTAMYLCATSRDAAVETQYFGPGTRLLVL.

The chain couples TRBV7-6 to TRBJ1-1; D is unclear. V was pared by 0 bases and J by 4 bases, with 6 bases between. CDR1 is SGHVS and CDR2 is FNYEAQ in the germline V gene. The CDR3 is 13 residues long. CDR3 DNA sequence: TGTGCCAGCAGCTTAGCCCTGACCACTGAAGCTTTCTTT. This sequence encodes CASSLALTTEAFF.